These T cell receptor beta chains were read from a single sample in a study of regulatory T cells in long-lasting Graves disease. TCRdb reprocessed the multiplex PCR reads via MiXCR and lists one record per CDR3 protein. The data show 500,000 to 700,000 distinct CDR3 sequences, 15% to 20% seen once. A further study also used this sample, focusing on T cells in Graves' hyperthyroidism and ophthalmopathy.

The specimen was peripheral blood mononuclear cells (PBMCs), collected at new diagnosis, from a patient treated with antithyroid drugs. These receptors were collected from a woman aged 25 to 39 with Graves disease. Each CDR3 is given with its conserved first and last residue. The D gene is left open where the match is weak. Only some rows state a clone size, as once, few, many or a class for expanded clones.

d_call,j_call,v_call,clone_size,cdr3_aa,cdr3_nt
NA,TRBJ1-1,TRBV2,NA,CASSNLGGQAEAFF,TGTGCCAGCAGTAACCTCGGGGGGCAGGCTGAAGCTTTCTTT
NA,TRBJ2-2,TRBV19,NA,CASRETGPGELFF,TGTGCCAGTAGGGAGACAGGACCCGGGGAGCTGTTTTTT
NA,TRBJ1-1,TRBV6-1,many,CASRGRGMNTEAFF,TGTGCCAGCAGAGGCAGGGGAATGAACACTGAAGCTTTCTTT
TRBD2,TRBJ2-1,TRBV11-3,many,CASSLTRGSNNEQFF,TGTGCCAGCAGCTTAACTCGCGGGAGTAACAATGAGCAGTTCTTC
NA,TRBJ2-7,TRBV6-2/TRBV6-3,many,CAGSPGHLYEQYF,TGTGCCGGTTCCCCGGGACACCTCTACGAGCAGTACTTC
TRBD2,TRBJ2-1,TRBV5-1,many,CASSLGTSGAYNEQFF,TGTGCCAGCAGCTTAGGGACTAGCGGAGCATACAATGAGCAGTTCTTC
TRBD2,TRBJ2-5,TRBV5-1,NA,CASSSLGGRERILVRETQYF,TGCGCCAGCAGCTCACTTGGAGGGCGGGAGAGGATTCTAGTCAGAGAGACCCAGTACTTC
NA,TRBJ2-5,TRBV6-1,few,CASSRSGSQETQYF,TGTGCCAGCAGCCGCTCCGGCAGCCAAGAGACCCAGTACTTC
NA,TRBJ2-6,TRBV28,many,CASSSAGANVLTF,TGTGCCAGCAGTAGTGCTGGGGCCAACGTCCTGACTTTC
NA,TRBJ2-2,TRBV19,NA,CASSIEGNTGELFF,TGTGCCAGTAGTATAGAAGGGAACACCGGGGAGCTGTTTTTT
NA,TRBJ2-7,TRBV30,NA,CAWSVGPYEQYF,TGTGCCTGGAGTGTGGGCCCATACGAGCAGTACTTC
TRBD2,TRBJ2-7,TRBV28,NA,CASLREGYEQYF,TGTGCCAGCCTCAGGGAGGGCTACGAGCAGTACTTC
NA,TRBJ2-7,TRBV6-1,many,CASRFGPSYEQYF,TGTGCCAGCAGGTTCGGGCCTTCCTACGAGCAGTACTTC
NA,TRBJ2-3,TRBV6-1,many,CASSDPSGASDTQYF,TGTGCCAGCAGTGACCCCTCGGGAGCATCGGATACGCAGTATTTT
NA,TRBJ2-7,TRBV2,many,CASSDGSSYEQYF,TGTGCCAGCAGTGATGGAAGCTCCTACGAGCAGTACTTC
NA,TRBJ1-4,TRBV6-9,few,CASSYEGLSGEKLFF,TGTGCCAGCAGTTACGAGGGACTTTCGGGGGAAAAACTGTTTTTT
NA,TRBJ2-5,TRBV18,NA,CASSPRLGTQYF,TGTGCCAGCTCACCACGGTTAGGGACCCAGTACTTC
NA,TRBJ1-2,TRBV3-1,NA,CASSQAGPRANYGYTF,TGTGCCAGCAGCCAAGCCGGACCGAGAGCTAACTATGGCTACACCTTC
TRBD1,TRBJ1-2,TRBV5-5,NA,CASSAGDSPYGYTF,TGTGCCAGCAGCGCGGGGGACAGCCCATATGGCTACACCTTC
NA,TRBJ1-2,TRBV5-1,NA,CASSSSTAYYGYTF,TGCGCCAGCAGCTCCTCGACGGCCTACTATGGCTACACCTTC
NA,TRBJ2-7,TRBV7-2,many,CASSIMGQGEQYF,TGTGCCAGCAGCATTATGGGGCAGGGGGAGCAGTACTTC
NA,TRBJ1-6,TRBV28,many,CASSLRGGTSSPLHF,TGTGCCAGCAGCCTCCGAGGGGGAACTAGTTCACCCCTCCACTTT
NA,TRBJ2-5,TRBV24-1,many,CATSGGLSRAETQYF,TGTGCCACCAGTGGCGGACTATCCCGCGCAGAGACCCAGTACTTC
TRBD2,TRBJ2-5,TRBV6-5,NA,CASSYIASGTETQYF,TGTGCCAGCAGTTACATAGCTAGCGGGACCGAGACCCAGTACTTC
NA,TRBJ2-1,TRBV24-1,few,CATSRAEKPYNEQFF,TGTGCCACCAGCAGAGCGGAGAAGCCCTACAATGAGCAGTTCTTC
TRBD2,TRBJ2-1,TRBV20-1,NA,CSAPRLAGGSSNEQFF,TGCAGTGCTCCACGACTAGCGGGAGGTTCTAGTAATGAGCAGTTCTTC
NA,TRBJ2-2,TRBV6-1,NA,CASRLGSLTGELFF,TGTGCCAGCAGATTGGGCTCCCTGACCGGGGAGCTGTTTTTT
NA,TRBJ1-1,TRBV29-1,many,CSVAGVAEAFF,TGCAGCGTAGCAGGGGTGGCTGAAGCTTTCTTT
NA,TRBJ2-5,TRBV11-2,many,CASSLNYVGETQYF,TGTGCCAGCAGCTTAAACTACGTGGGAGAGACCCAGTACTTC
TRBD1,TRBJ1-1,TRBV5-6,NA,CASSFRGDEAFF,TGTGCCAGCAGCTTCAGGGGGGATGAAGCTTTCTTT
NA,TRBJ2-2,TRBV12-3/TRBV12-4,many,CASHKREDGELFF,TGTGCCAGCCATAAAAGGGAGGACGGGGAGCTGTTTTTT
NA,TRBJ1-1,TRBV5-1,many,CASSWGTKNTEAFF,TGCGCCAGCAGCTGGGGGACAAAAAACACTGAAGCTTTCTTT
TRBD1,TRBJ2-7,TRBV6-2/TRBV6-3,many,CASRRTGTGSASGEQYF,TGTGCCAGCAGACGAACCGGGACAGGGTCTGCATCTGGCGAGCAGTACTTC
TRBD2,TRBJ2-7,TRBV6-1,many,CASSALLLAGAGEQYF,TGTGCCAGCAGTGCCTTACTTCTAGCGGGAGCAGGCGAGCAGTACTTC
NA,TRBJ2-1,TRBV29-1,many,CSVEDRGLAFDEQFF,TGCAGCGTTGAAGATCGGGGGCTGGCCTTCGATGAGCAGTTCTTC
NA,TRBJ2-1,TRBV6-1,NA,CASSSWEVGNEQFF,TGTGCCAGCAGCAGCTGGGAGGTGGGGAATGAGCAGTTCTTC
TRBD1,TRBJ2-5,TRBV20-1,few,CSAKGQGETQYF,TGCAGTGCTAAAGGACAGGGCGAGACCCAGTACTTC